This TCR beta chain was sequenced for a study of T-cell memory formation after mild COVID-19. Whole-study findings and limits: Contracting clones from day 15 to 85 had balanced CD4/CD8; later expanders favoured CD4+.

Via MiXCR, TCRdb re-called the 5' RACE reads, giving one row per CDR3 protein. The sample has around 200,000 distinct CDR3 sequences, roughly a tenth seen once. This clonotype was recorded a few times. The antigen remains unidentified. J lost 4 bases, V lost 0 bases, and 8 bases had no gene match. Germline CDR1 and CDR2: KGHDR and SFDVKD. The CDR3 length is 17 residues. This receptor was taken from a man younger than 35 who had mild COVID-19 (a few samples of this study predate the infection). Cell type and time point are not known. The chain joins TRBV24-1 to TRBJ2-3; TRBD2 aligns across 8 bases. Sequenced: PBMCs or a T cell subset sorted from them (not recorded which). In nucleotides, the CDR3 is TGTGCCACCAGTGATTTGCAGGGTCGGGGGGGCCCAGATACGCAGTATTTT. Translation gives CATSDLQGRGGPDTQYF.